Listed below are T cell receptor beta chains from one sample, sequenced in a study of early T cells in non-severe SARS-CoV-2 infection. One entry per CDR3 protein, called by TCRdb with MiXCR from the 5' RACE reads. This table has 40,000 to 50,000 distinct CDR3 sequences, roughly 5% appearing once. Specimen: whole blood, collected at baseline. These receptors all come from an adult who was a healthcare worker with PCR-confirmed SARS-CoV-2 infection or an uninfected control (not recorded which). The CDR3 runs from the conserved cysteine through the conserved F or W. The D gene is left open where the match is weak.

V gene	D gene	CDR3 length	CDR3 protein
TRBV7-9	-	12	CASSLSLGELFF
TRBV5-1	TRBD1	14	CASSPGTGPDGYTF
TRBV3-1	-	14	CASSQGPRNYEQYF
TRBV19	-	15	CASSIGLGGLDEQFF
TRBV10-3	TRBD2	13	CAIKREELDEQFF
TRBV29-1	TRBD2	14	CSDDVCGRIYEQYF
TRBV25-1	-	13	CASSVQGGNEQFF
TRBV6-5	-	11	CASSYEGGYTF
TRBV19	TRBD2	16	CASTQSGTDSYNEQFF
TRBV5-6	-	14	CASSLTLREDTQYF
TRBV6-4	-	16	CASSDSGGSSADTQYF
TRBV20-1	-	15	CSARDLLGGGDTQYF
TRBV19	TRBD2	14	CASSLAGAYNEQFF
TRBV11-2	-	13	CASSQISYNEQFF
TRBV5-4	-	16	CASSLASSPGFYEQYF
TRBV30	-	16	CAWSATIGGPTYEQYF
TRBV6-1	TRBD1	15	CASREDRGSGNTIYF
TRBV6-7	-	13	CASSYSRDHEQYF
TRBV11-2	-	13	CASSLAQNSPLHF
TRBV12-3/TRBV12-4	TRBD2	17	CASSLSGGRRDTYEQYF
TRBV6-5	TRBD2	16	CASRPSGSTPPGELFF
TRBV10-1	-	14	CASSTPSGTGELFF
TRBV11-2	TRBD1	19	CASSYRTGIELSYNSPLHF
TRBV28	TRBD2	16	CASQTSGLSLRNEQFF
TRBV6-5	-	16	CASSSDGSSGANVLTF
TRBV5-4	-	16	CASSPTNHLAKNIQYF
TRBV7-2	-	14	CASSLFDKNTEAFF
TRBV7-3	-	15	CASSLGSGNTGELFF
TRBV3-1	TRBD2	15	CASSPPGLVSDEQFF
TRBV29-1	TRBD1	13	CSAQDRASEKLFF
TRBV10-3	TRBD1	12	CAISLGTDGYTF
TRBV2	-	12	CASNPFNYGYTF
TRBV18	TRBD2	15	CASSREGGDQETQYF
TRBV19	TRBD1	14	CASSLETGRETQYF
TRBV29-1	TRBD1	12	CSVETGTYEQYF
TRBV16	-	15	CASSQSMRGTDGYTF
TRBV11-3	TRBD2	15	CASSLVLAGVDEQFF
TRBV29-1	-	14	CSVEDRRGWTEAFF
TRBV29-1	-	12	CSAKTGPYEQYF
TRBV27	-	15	CASSTTGSLSGELFF
TRBV4-2	TRBD1	16	CASSQVSTGGIPEAFF
TRBV7-2	TRBD2	13	CASSLGTSGRGFF
TRBV27	-	17	CASSPTADPGVVYGYTF
TRBV7-3	-	14	CASSRDGYTGELFF
TRBV18	-	14	CASSPDRPQETQYF
TRBV3-1	-	17	CASSQDLGGDSYNEQFF
TRBV12-3/TRBV12-4	-	13	CASRSGPENEQFF
TRBV6-1	-	12	CASSTGSSEAFF
TRBV20-1	-	14	CSARAGAGNQPQHF
TRBV10-2	-	16	CASSEFAPAENQPQHF
TRBV10-3	TRBD2	15	CAITPEVAGSYEQYF
TRBV29-1	-	13	CSVEGTNTGELFF
TRBV12-3/TRBV12-4	-	14	CASSFLTANTEAFF
TRBV12-3/TRBV12-4	-	11	CASSSEYEQFF
TRBV6-5	TRBD2	18	CASSYLGLAGGPIDTQYF
TRBV27	TRBD2	15	CASSLSILAEETQYF
TRBV29-1	-	11	CSVEVMNEQFF
TRBV7-9	-	16	CASSLVPASEPTEAFF
TRBV4-1	-	16	CASSQAAPSVQETQYF